These T cell receptor beta chains were read from a single sample in a study of Ad26.COV2.S vaccination and SARS-CoV-2 variants. TCRdb's copy holds only in-frame clones and misses some; the assay was immunoSEQ multiplex PCR. The repertoire holds a few hundred thousand clones, 80% to 90% seen once, with approximately 3.6% in the top ten. The source was peripheral blood, collected in a trial of Ad26.COV2.S vaccine versus placebo. Receptor source: a person between 18 and 65 years old who received the Ad26.COV2.S COVID-19 vaccine or a placebo. The CDR3 runs from the conserved cysteine through the conserved F or W. D genes are given only for firm matches. Size is omitted from some rows. Given values are once, few, many or a class for expanded clones.

>TRBJ2-7|.|.|TRBV7-9
TGTGCCAGCAGCTCTGGACAGCCCTACGAGCAGTACTTC
CASSSGQPYEQYF
>TRBJ1-5|.|.|TRBV7-3
TGTGCCAGCAGCTTAAGGGGATTTTATAGCAATCAGCCCCAGCATTTT
CASSLRGFYSNQPQHF
>TRBJ1-1|.|.|TRBV7-2
TGTGCCAGCAGGGAGGGGTATGGTGAAGCTTTCTTT
CASREGYGEAFF
>TRBJ2-7|few|.|TRBV7-9
TGTGCCAGCAGCTTTAGAGAGTCCTCCTACGAGCAGTACTTC
CASSFRESSYEQYF
>TRBJ1-5|.|TRBD1|TRBV7-8
TGTGCCAGCAGCGCGGACAGGGTTGGCAATCAGCCCCAGCATTTT
CASSADRVGNQPQHF
>TRBJ1-3|.|.|TRBV18
TGTGCCAGCTCAGCACCAGGGACCTACTCTGGAAACACCATATATTTT
CASSAPGTYSGNTIYF
>TRBJ2-3|.|TRBD1|TRBV24-1
TGTGCCACCAGTGATTCACAGGGGGTCGCAGATACGCAGTATTTT
CATSDSQGVADTQYF
>TRBJ2-3|.|TRBD1|TRBV4-3
TGCGCCAGCAGCCAAGATAGGACGGACAGGGGTACAGATACGCAGTATTTT
CASSQDRTDRGTDTQYF
>TRBJ1-5|.|TRBD1|TRBV27
TGTGCCAGCAGTTTGGGACAGAATCAGCCCCAGCATTTT
CASSLGQNQPQHF
>TRBJ2-4|.|.|TRBV11-2
TGTGCCAGCAGCTTAGAGGGCAGGGTCTCTCAAAACATTCAGTACTTC
CASSLEGRVSQNIQYF
>TRBJ1-1|.|TRBD1|TRBV6-5
TGTGCCAGCAGTTACAGACAGGGGACTGAAGCTTTCTTT
CASSYRQGTEAFF
>TRBJ1-5|.|TRBD1|TRBV30
TGTGCCTGGACAGCCGACAGGGGCCAGCCCCAGCATTTT
CAWTADRGQPQHF
>TRBJ2-7|.|TRBD1|TRBV4-1
TGCGCCAGCAGCCAGCGCCGGGACAGGGGCTACGAGCAGTACTTC
CASSQRRDRGYEQYF
>TRBJ1-1|.|.|TRBV7-3
TGTGCCAGCAGCTCCCGCTCGGCACAAGTGGCTTTCTTT
CASSSRSAQVAFF
>TRBJ2-1|.|TRBD2|TRBV4-2
TGTGCCAGCAGCCAAGAAGCGGGGGGGCATTACAATGAGCAGTTCTTC
CASSQEAGGHYNEQFF
>TRBJ1-6|.|TRBD1|TRBV11-2
TGTGCCAGCAGCCCCGGGACAGAGAATTCACCCCTCCACTTT
CASSPGTENSPLHF
>TRBJ2-3|.|.|TRBV6-5
TGTGCCAGCGGGGTTAGCACAGATACGCAGTATTTT
CASGVSTDTQYF
>TRBJ2-3|.|.|TRBV5-1
TGCGCCAGCAGCTTGCCGTCAGATACGCAGTATTTT
CASSLPSDTQYF
>TRBJ2-6|.|.|TRBV5-6
TGTGCCAGCAGCTTGGTATTAGTATTCCGGGCCGGGGCCAACGTCCTGACTTTC
CASSLVLVFRAGANVLTF
>TRBJ1-5|once|.|TRBV6-2/TRBV6-3
TGTGCCAGCAGTTACGGTACAGGCAATCAGCCCCAGCATTTT
CASSYGTGNQPQHF
>TRBJ1-6|.|.|TRBV7-9
TGTGCCAGCAACGCCGGGCGAGGGAGGGATTCACCCCTCCACTTT
CASNAGRGRDSPLHF
>TRBJ2-7|.|.|TRBV27
TGTGCCAGTGGACGGAACCCCTACGAGCAGTACTTC
CASGRNPYEQYF
>TRBJ2-3|.|.|TRBV19
TGTGCCAGTACCCCCAGGGGCGGCACAGATACGCAGTATTTT
CASTPRGGTDTQYF
>TRBJ2-2|.|.|TRBV7-9
TGTGCCAGCAAGCCTCCCGAGGGGTTATTCAACACCGGGGAGCTGTTTTTT
CASKPPEGLFNTGELFF
>TRBJ2-7|.|.|TRBV6-5
TGTGCCAGCACAGGGCACGCCTACGAGCAGTACTTC
CASTGHAYEQYF
>TRBJ1-4|.|.|TRBV6-5
TGTGCCAGCAGTCCCACCCACGGAAAACTGTTTTTT
CASSPTHGKLFF
>TRBJ1-2|.|TRBD1|TRBV7-8
TGTGCCAGCAGCCCAGGGACAGTCACCTATGGCTACACCTTC
CASSPGTVTYGYTF
>TRBJ2-5|once|TRBD1|TRBV5-4
TGTGCCAGCAGCCCTAAGGGGGCGGGAGAGACCCAGTACTTC
CASSPKGAGETQYF
>TRBJ1-2|.|.|TRBV11-2
TGTGCCAGCAGCTTCGGGGGGGCCTATGGCTACACCTTC
CASSFGGAYGYTF
>TRBJ2-3|.|TRBD2|TRBV7-3
TGTGCCAGCAGCCCCCGGAGTAGCGGGGGGGTGCGAGATACGCAGTATTTT
CASSPRSSGGVRDTQYF
>TRBJ1-5|.|.|TRBV3-1/TRBV3-2
TGTGCCAGCAGCCAAGTTGGGGGGAGTCAGCCCCAGCATTTT
CASSQVGGSQPQHF
>TRBJ1-2|once|TRBD1|TRBV10-3
TGTGCCATCACCATGACAGGGACCTATGGCTACACCTTC
CAITMTGTYGYTF
>TRBJ2-3|.|.|TRBV2
TGTGCCAGCATAACTCAAAGTGAGGGGGACACAGATACGCAGTATTTT
CASITQSEGDTDTQYF
>TRBJ2-7|.|.|TRBV7-9
TGTGCCAGCAGCTTACGCGGGCGGGCGGAGGAGCAGTACTTC
CASSLRGRAEEQYF
>TRBJ1-2|few|.|TRBV7-9
TGTGCCGGGAACAGGGCCGGCAACTATGGCTACACCTTC
CAGNRAGNYGYTF
>TRBJ2-7|.|TRBD2|TRBV19
TGTGCCAGTAGTACCATGCCCCCCGGGAGTAGCGGGGGGTTGTTGAAGCAGTACTTC
CASSTMPPGSSGGLLKQYF
>TRBJ2-5|.|.|TRBV2
TGTGCCAGCAGTCAGGAGATCCAAGAGACCCAGTACTTC
CASSQEIQETQYF
>TRBJ1-2|.|TRBD1|TRBV11-2
TGTGCCAGCACCCCCCAGCGGACAGGCCACTATGGCTACACCTTC
CASTPQRTGHYGYTF
>TRBJ2-3|.|.|TRBV13
TGTGCCAGCAGCTTCCAGGGAACAGATACGCAGTATTTT
CASSFQGTDTQYF
>TRBJ1-4|.|TRBD1|TRBV6-5
TGTGCCAGCAGTTACAGGTCGGGGACAGGGAATGAAAAACTGTTTTTT
CASSYRSGTGNEKLFF
>TRBJ1-5|.|.|TRBV6-5
TGTGCCAGCAGCGAGGACAGAGCCTTCAATCAGCCCCAGCATTTT
CASSEDRAFNQPQHF
>TRBJ1-2|.|.|TRBV4-3
TGCGCCAGCAGCCAAGGGGCTACTAACTATGGCTACACCTTC
CASSQGATNYGYTF
>TRBJ1-2|.|TRBD1|TRBV5-1
TGCGCCAGCAGCTCCGGACGGCCAGGGGGTATGGATGGCTACACCTTC
CASSSGRPGGMDGYTF
>TRBJ1-2|.|.|TRBV4-1
TGCGCCAGCAGCCAAGATACAGATGGCTACACCTTC
CASSQDTDGYTF
>TRBJ2-7|.|TRBD1|TRBV2
TGTGCCAGCAGTGAAGGCCTGACAGGGTACTACGAGCAGTACTTC
CASSEGLTGYYEQYF
>TRBJ2-1|.|TRBD1|TRBV11-2
TGTGCCAGCAGCCCCCTGACAGGGTTCAACAATGAGCAGTTCTTC
CASSPLTGFNNEQFF
>TRBJ2-7|few|.|TRBV20-1
TGCAGTGCTAGTCCCCCTAGTATTCTCTACGAGCAGTACTTC
CSASPPSILYEQYF
>TRBJ1-2|.|.|TRBV19
TGTGCCAGTAGCGACATCTATAGTAACTATGGCTACACCTTC
CASSDIYSNYGYTF